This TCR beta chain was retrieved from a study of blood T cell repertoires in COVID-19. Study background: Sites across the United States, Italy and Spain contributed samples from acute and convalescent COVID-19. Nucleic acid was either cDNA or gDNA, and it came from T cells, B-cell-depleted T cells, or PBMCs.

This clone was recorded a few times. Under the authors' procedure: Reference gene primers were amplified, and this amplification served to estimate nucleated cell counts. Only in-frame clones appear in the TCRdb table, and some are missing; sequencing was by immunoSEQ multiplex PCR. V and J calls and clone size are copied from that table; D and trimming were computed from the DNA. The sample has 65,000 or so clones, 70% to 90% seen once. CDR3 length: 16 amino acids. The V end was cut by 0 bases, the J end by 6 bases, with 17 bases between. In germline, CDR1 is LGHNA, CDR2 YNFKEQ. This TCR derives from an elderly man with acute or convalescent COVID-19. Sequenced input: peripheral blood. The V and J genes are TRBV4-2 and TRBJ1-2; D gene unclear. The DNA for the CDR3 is TGTGCCAGCAGCCAAGACCCCGGGAACCCGGGCGATGGCTACACCTTC. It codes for CASSQDPGNPGDGYTF.